This section outlines one T cell receptor beta chain sequence together with its context. Its specificity is not known. This sample was included in a study of shared clonotypes between healthy human individuals. Study background: Those who served as donors were two women and three men between the ages of 18 and 49. There were three CD4 naive, three CD4 memory, two CD8 naive and one CD8 memory plates per donor. Study findings and constraints: Shared clonotypes across all four donors exceeded non-shared ones in generation probability.

V was clipped by 4 bases and J by 9 bases, with 16 bases between them. Germline assignment: CDR1 GTSNPN and CDR2 SVGIG (reference sequence). The CDR3 runs to 13 residues. Profiling relied on immunoSEQ multiplex PCR, and the TCRdb table lists in-frame clones only, not all of them. Here the sample spans roughly 1,100,000 clones, 65% to 80% being singletons. V and J are TRBV30 and TRBJ2-1, with D tentatively TRBD2 (7 bases). The sequenced sample consisted of memory CD4+ T cells sorted from blood. This sample's subset: CD45RA-negative fraction. The TCR comes from a man in his late teens or twenties in good health. The CDR3 loop reads CAWTGRGGIEQFF. The CDR3 bases are TGTGCCTGGACCGGTAGGGGGGGGATTGAGCAGTTCTTC.